This TCR beta chain came from a study of beta chain features in type 1 diabetes. Findings and limits, study-wide: Among all four CD4+ subsets, Type 1 diabetes patients had TCRB CDR3s that were moderately but significantly shorter.

This clone was detected a few times. The antigen remains undetermined. In germline, CDR1 is SGHVS, CDR2 FQNEAQ. Trimming pared 5 bases from V and 7 bases from J, leaving 14 bases between. This CDR3 region has 13 residues. Of the isolated RNA, all was reverse transcribed, and so the sequenced material was expressed TCRB transcripts. TCRdb's copy holds only in-frame clones and misses some; the assay was immunoSEQ multiplex PCR. The sample includes 300,000 to 350,000 clones, approximately 9.7% of them seen just once. Material: central memory CD4+ T cells from blood. The rearrangement links TRBV7-8 to TRBJ1-2; D ambiguous. This sequence was found in a man in his thirties or forties with type 1 diabetes. The CDR3 loop reads CASSGSGVAGYTF. The CDR3 DNA reads as TGTGCCAGCAGCGGGTCCGGGGTGGCTGGCTACACCTTC.